This TCR beta chain was identified in a study of T cell repertoires in cytomegalovirus infection. TCRdb recomputed calls from the reads with MiXCR, one row per CDR3 protein. Counted here are around 450,000 distinct CDR3 sequences, 25% to 40% occurring once; the ten biggest clones make up approximately 13%. Study-wide points: Cumulative frequency (of public TCR beta family members) identified carriers of CMV plus the relevant HLA.

The table lists this clonotype with many counts. Its antigen is undetermined. In germline, CDR1 is SGHVS, CDR2 FQNEAQ. The CDR3 runs 14 residues. Trimming left V 0 bases short and J 1 base short, with 7 bases between. The chain has TRBV7-8 and TRBJ2-7; the D call may be TRBD1 or TRBD2 (5 bases each). Sequences were obtained from PBMCs. This clonotype was obtained from a human donor in good health (CMV status not recorded). Some clones in this sample may be carry-over from other donors' samples. CDR3: CASSLAGESYEQYF. The CDR3 bases are TGTGCCAGCAGCTTAGCGGGGGAATCCTACGAGCAGTACTTC.